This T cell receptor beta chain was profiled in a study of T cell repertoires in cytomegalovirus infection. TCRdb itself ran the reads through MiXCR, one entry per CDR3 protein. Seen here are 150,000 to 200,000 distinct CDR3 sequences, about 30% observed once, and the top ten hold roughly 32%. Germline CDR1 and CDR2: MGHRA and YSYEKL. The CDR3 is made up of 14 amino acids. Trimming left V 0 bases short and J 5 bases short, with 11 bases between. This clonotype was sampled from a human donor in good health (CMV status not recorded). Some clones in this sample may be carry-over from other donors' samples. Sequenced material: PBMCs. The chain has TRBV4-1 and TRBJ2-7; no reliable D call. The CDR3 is CASSQEVVGNEQYF. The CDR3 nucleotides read TGCGCCAGCAGCCAAGAAGTGGTGGGAAACGAGCAGTACTTC.